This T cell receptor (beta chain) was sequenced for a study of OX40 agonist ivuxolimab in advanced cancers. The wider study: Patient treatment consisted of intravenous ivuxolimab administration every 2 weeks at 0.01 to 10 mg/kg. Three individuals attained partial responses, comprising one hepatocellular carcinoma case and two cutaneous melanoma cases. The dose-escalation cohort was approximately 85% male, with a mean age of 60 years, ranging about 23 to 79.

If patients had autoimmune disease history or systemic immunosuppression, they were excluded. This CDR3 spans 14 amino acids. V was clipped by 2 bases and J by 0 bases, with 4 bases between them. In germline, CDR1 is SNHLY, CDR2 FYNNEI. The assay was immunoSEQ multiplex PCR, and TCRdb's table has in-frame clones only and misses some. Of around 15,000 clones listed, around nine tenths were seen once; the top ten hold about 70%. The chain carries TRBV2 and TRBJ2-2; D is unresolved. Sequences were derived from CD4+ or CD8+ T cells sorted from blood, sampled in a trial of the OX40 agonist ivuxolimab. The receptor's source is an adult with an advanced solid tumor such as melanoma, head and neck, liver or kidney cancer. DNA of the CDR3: TGTGCCAGCAGTGAACAGGCGAACACCGGGGAGCTGTTTTTT. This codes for CASSEQANTGELFF.